This T cell receptor (beta chain) was documented in a study of T cell clones after liver transplantation. Whole-study findings and limits: Graft donor-reactive T cells may have migrated into the graft rather than being deleted.

As for this clone: The antigen remains undetermined.

This CDR3 contains 14 residues. The V end lost 4 bases, the J end lost 3 bases, and 12 bases lay between the germline ends. Germline values: CDR1 SGHRS, CDR2 YFSETQ. The method was immunoSEQ multiplex PCR; TCRdb's version includes in-frame clones alone and lacks a portion of them. The table has more than 95,000 clones, 90% seen once. This sample comprised CD4+ T cells from blood, obtained 12 months after liver transplant. The rearrangement joins TRBV5-1 to TRBJ2-3, with D uncertain. The TCR originated in a human patient who received a liver transplant. Some T cells could come from the graft donor. CDR3 sequence: CASSLDGRTDTQYF. The CDR3, as DNA: TGCGCCAGCAGCCTCGACGGACGAACAGATACGCAGTATTTT.